This T cell receptor (beta chain) was profiled in a study of cytomegalovirus exposure and HLA in healthy donors. General study findings and limits: A later analysis reported that several of the most significant clusters appeared to be linked to common viral pathogens, among them Epstein-Barr virus. The study put 150 or so TCR beta chains on its list as cytomegalovirus-associated.

13 Jbeta primers and 60 Vbeta primers were used for the PCR. The table came from immunoSEQ multiplex PCR; TCRdb's copy has only in-frame clones and leaves some out. The repertoire holds under 60,000 clones, 60% to 80% seen once, with 3.3% in the top ten. In regard to this clone: Its specificity is not known.

This CDR3 comprises 17 residues. The V segment lost 5 bases and the J segment 6 bases; nucleotides outside the gene matches: 14. The germline gives CDR1 SGHRS, CDR2 YFSETQ. The chain carries TRBV5-1 and TRBJ2-1; 10 bases fit TRBD2. The clonotype was recovered from a woman aged 40 to 50 in good health and CMV-seropositive. Specimen: PBMCs. The CDR3 loop reads CASRPLGGPSGGNEQFF. CDR3 coding DNA: TGCGCCAGCAGGCCGCTCGGGGGTCCTAGCGGGGGCAATGAGCAGTTCTTC. The full variable domain, its missing parts supplied by reference TRBV5-1 and TRBJ2-1, is KAGVTQTPRYLIKTRGQQVTLSCSPISGHRSVSWYQQTPGQGLQFLFEYFSETQRNKGNFPGRFSGRQFSNSRSEMNVSTLELGDSALYLCASRPLGGPSGGNEQFFGPGTRLTVL.